What follows are 28 T cell receptor beta chains derived from one specimen sequenced in a study of beta chain features in type 1 diabetes. Expressed TCRB transcripts were sequenced, since all the RNA that had been isolated was reverse transcribed. Produced via immunoSEQ multiplex PCR; TCRdb's table is partial and in-frame only. The data show under 95,000 clones, with 30% to 35% seen just once and 0.4% to 0.55% held by the top ten. The material sequenced was stem cell memory CD4+ T cells from blood. These receptors were taken from a woman aged 18-29 years in good health.

The CDR3, as DNA: TGCGCCTCTTGCCCCGGACAGGGGGGAAACACCATATATTTT. Its protein product is CASCPGQGGNTIYF. V and J are TRBV5-1 and TRBJ1-3; the match to TRBD1 covers 9 bases. CDR3 length: 14 amino acids. V lost 10 bases to trimming and J lost 4 bases; unmatched junction nucleotides: 9. CDR1 SGHRS and CDR2 YFSETQ come from the germline V gene.

The chain couples TRBV15 to TRBJ2-5; 8 bases match TRBD1. Trimming removed 5 bases from V and 0 bases from J; junction bases left unmatched: 5. Germline V gene data show CDR1 as LNHNV and CDR2 as YYDKDF (reference sequence). CDR3 length: 15 amino acids. This chain's CDR3 is CATSLGQGHQETQYF. The CDR3 DNA follows: TGTGCCACCAGCCTTGGACAGGGTCACCAAGAGACCCAGTACTTC.

This clone appeared a single time. The rearrangement joins TRBV30 to TRBJ2-7, with D possibly TRBD1 on 5 matching bases. The germline V gene has CDR1 GTSNPN and CDR2 SVGIG (reference sequence). The CDR3 sequence is 14 residues long. V was clipped by 3 bases and J by 6 bases, with 18 bases between them. In DNA, the CDR3 is TGTGCCTGGAGACAGGCCCACCGGCGAGGCGAGCAGTACTTC. This translates into CAWRQAHRRGEQYF.

The chain couples TRBV19 to TRBJ1-2; 7 bases match TRBD1. The length of the CDR3 is 14 residues. Unmatched junction bases numbered 4, after V lost 2 bases and J lost 4 bases. Germline CDR1 reads LNHDA; CDR2 reads SQIVND (reference sequence). CDR3 nucleotide sequence: TGTGCCAGTAGTATATCGGCAGGGGGCTATGGCTACACCTTC. As protein: CASSISAGGYGYTF.

This sequence joins TRBV5-4 and TRBJ2-7; a weak D match, TRBD2 (7 bases). Germline CDR1 SGHNT, CDR2 YYREEE (reference sequence). This CDR3 is built from 17 residues. The ends were cut back, 4 bases at V and 6 bases at J, with 26 bases in the middle. CDR3: CASSPAHSGGIRSEQYF. The DNA of the CDR3 is TGTGCCAGCAGCCCGGCCCACTCGGGGGGCATCCGATCCGAGCAGTACTTC.

This clone was observed a few times. This chain links TRBV18 with TRBJ2-7; D might be TRBD2 (6 bases). Trimming stripped 0 bases from V and 4 bases from J, with 10 bases between. Germline CDR1 is KGHSH and CDR2 is LQKENI. The CDR3 covers 14 residues. CDR3 coding DNA: TGTGCCAGCTCACCACCGACGGGGGAGTACGAGCAGTACTTC. It is translated as CASSPPTGEYEQYF.

J is TRBJ1-5 and V is TRBV7-6; possibly TRBD1 for D (6 bases). Germline values: CDR1 SGHVS, CDR2 FNYEAQ. CDR3 length: 17 amino acids. V lost 4 bases and J lost 2, with 18 bases in between. The CDR3 region has the DNA TGTGCCAGCAGCTCAGGGGCCCCGAACCTTGGCAATCAGCCCCAGCATTTT. This codes for CASSSGAPNLGNQPQHF.

The chain couples TRBV7-9 to TRBJ2-7; 9 bases are a match to TRBD1. With V trimmed by 5 bases and J by 2 bases, 7 bases remained unmatched. CDR3 length: 15 amino acids. Germline loops: CDR1 SEHNR, CDR2 FQNEAQ (reference sequence). This CDR3 reads CASSRSGTGPYEQYF. DNA of the CDR3: TGTGCCAGCAGCCGAAGCGGGACAGGGCCCTACGAGCAGTACTTC.

V and J are TRBV4-1 and TRBJ2-7; 7 nucleotides align to TRBD2. Germline V gives CDR1 MGHRA, CDR2 YSYEKL. The CDR3 covers 16 residues. The V segment lost 0 bases and the J segment 1 base; nucleotides outside the gene matches: 6. This CDR3 is CASSQDRGERSYEQYF. The CDR3 DNA reads as TGCGCCAGCAGCCAAGATCGGGGGGAAAGGTCCTACGAGCAGTACTTC.

The rearrangement joins TRBV5-1 to TRBJ2-2; D may be TRBD2 (6 bases). The germline gives CDR1 SGHRS, CDR2 YFSETQ. V lost 9 bases to trimming and J lost 4 bases, with 19 bases between them. The CDR3 is made up of 15 amino acids. The CDR3 sequence is CATTRRVGSTGELFF. The CDR3 region has the DNA TGCGCCACCACTCGGAGGGTTGGGAGCACCGGGGAGCTGTTTTTT.

This clone has a handful of counts. The rearrangement uses TRBV5-1 and TRBJ1-1, with TRBD1 matching over 7 bases. The CDR3 has 15 amino acids. Trimming cost V 4 bases and J 1 base; bases outside gene matches: 7. Germline V gives CDR1 SGHRS, CDR2 YFSETQ. CDR3 amino acids: CASSTGQVTNTEAFF. The DNA for the CDR3 is TGCGCCAGCAGCACTGGACAGGTCACGAACACTGAAGCTTTCTTT.

CDR3 DNA: TGTGCCAGCAGACCGGGACAGGGGTCTTCACCCCTCCACTTT. This sequence encodes CASRPGQGSSPLHF. The chain uses TRBV2 and TRBJ1-6, with 10 bases lining up with TRBD1. This CDR3 has 14 amino acids. The germline V gene encodes CDR1 SNHLY and CDR2 FYNNEI. The trim removed 6 bases at V and 9 bases at J, leaving 5 bases unmatched.

This chain connects TRBV18 to TRBJ2-3; 7 bases agree with TRBD2. The V gene end was trimmed by 2 bases and the J gene end by 3 bases; junction bases not matched to a gene: 2. The CDR3 extends over 14 amino acids. The germline gives CDR1 KGHSH, CDR2 LQKENI. The CDR3 DNA reads TGTGCCAGCTCACCATGGGAGGGAACAGATACGCAGTATTTT. This codes for CASSPWEGTDTQYF.

The table lists this clone with a few counts. The chain recombines TRBV11-3 with TRBJ2-2, with D maybe TRBD2 (5 bases). Trimming shortened V by 0 bases and J by 4 bases, and 12 bases separated the two germline ends. The CDR3 contains 16 residues. Germline V lookup: CDR1 SGHNT, CDR2 YENEEA. The DNA for the CDR3 is TGTGCCAGCAGCTTAGATGGAGTAGCGACCACCGGGGAGCTGTTTTTT. It codes for CASSLDGVATTGELFF.

The chain links TRBV15 to TRBJ1-1; no clear D gene. V was trimmed by 1 base and J by 1 base, leaving 10 bases between them. Germline V gene lookup returns CDR1 LNHNV and CDR2 YYDKDF (reference sequence). The length of the CDR3 is 15 residues. For the CDR3, the DNA is TGTGCCACCAGCAGAGTGAAGACTTCGAACACTGAAGCTTTCTTT. Protein: CATSRVKTSNTEAFF.

J is TRBJ2-3 and V is TRBV4-2, with TRBD2 matching 7 bases. V was pared by 4 bases and J by 0 bases, with 10 bases of the junction left unmatched. In germline, CDR1 is LGHNA, CDR2 YNFKEQ. The CDR3 has 17 amino acids. The CDR3 DNA reads TGTGCCAGCAGCCCGTTAGAGACTAGCCGAAGCACAGATACGCAGTATTTT. Protein: CASSPLETSRSTDTQYF.

The DNA for the CDR3 is TGTGCCAGCAGCTTACGGCGGGGGGCTGTCAATGAGCAGTTCTTC. It specifies CASSLRRGAVNEQFF. V usage is TRBV7-2 and J usage is TRBJ2-1; 8 bases fit TRBD2. Germline V gene data show CDR1 as SGHTA and CDR2 as FQGNSA. This CDR3 is 15 amino acids long. V trimming: 2 bases; J trimming: 6 bases; junction bases outside the gene matches: 6.

The V and J genes are TRBV12-5 and TRBJ1-5; D is possibly TRBD1 (6 bases). Trimming removed 2 bases from V and 3 bases from J, with 11 bases in between. The germline V gene has CDR1 LGHNT and CDR2 FRNRAP. CDR3 length: 15 amino acids. The CDR3 loop reads CASGLLQGSNQPQHF. CDR3 DNA sequence: TGTGCTAGTGGTTTGCTACAGGGTTCCAATCAGCCCCAGCATTTT.

This clone was seen only a few times. The chain joins TRBV5-1 to TRBJ2-5; 7 nucleotides line up with TRBD2. V gave up 3 bases and J gave up 0 bases; unmatched junction bases: 5. The CDR3 loop spans 15 amino acids. Germline assignment: CDR1 SGHRS and CDR2 YFSETQ. The CDR3 is CASSSLSGYQETQYF. CDR3 coding DNA: TGCGCCAGCAGCTCCCTTAGCGGGTACCAAGAGACCCAGTACTTC.

The V call is TRBV30, the J call TRBJ2-7; no firm D call. The germline CDR1 and CDR2 sequences are GTSNPN and SVGIG (reference sequence). Trimming cost V 1 base and J 4 bases, with 5 bases left between them. This CDR3 spans 11 amino acids. This CDR3 reads CAWSAQYEQYF. CDR3 nucleotides: TGTGCCTGGAGTGCCCAATACGAGCAGTACTTC.

The chain uses TRBV5-4 and TRBJ2-7; 10 positions agree with TRBD2. J was trimmed by 0 bases and V by 7 bases; bases with no gene match: 7. Looked up from germline, CDR1 is SGHNT and CDR2 is YYREEE (reference sequence). This CDR3 is 15 amino acids long. CDR3 in DNA: TGTGCCAGCCGCCAGCGGGAGGGAAACTCCTACGAGCAGTACTTC. This gives the protein CASRQREGNSYEQYF.

The CDR3 loop is CASSLQPGTANTEAFF. The CDR3 DNA reads TGTGCCAGCAGCTTACAACCGGGAACAGCGAACACTGAAGCTTTCTTT. This sequence joins TRBV7-3 and TRBJ1-1; no reliable D call. CDR1 SGHTA and CDR2 FQGTGA come from the germline V gene. The V and J ends lost 2 bases and 1 base respectively, with 14 bases between them. CDR3 length: 16 amino acids.

J is TRBJ2-3 and V is TRBV9, with TRBD2 matching over 8 bases. The germline V gene encodes CDR1 SGDLS and CDR2 YYNGEE. This CDR3 spans 16 amino acids. J lost 1 base, V lost 0 bases, and 4 bases had no gene match. The CDR3, as DNA: TGTGCCAGCAGCGTAGGGGGCGGGGGGCGCACAGATACGCAGTATTTT. Amino acids: CASSVGGGGRTDTQYF.

This clone occurred a few times. The rearrangement uses TRBV27 and TRBJ2-7, with 9 bases aligning to TRBD2. With 6 bases clipped from V and 0 bases from J, the junction kept 6 bases outside the gene matches. Looked up from germline, CDR1 is MNHEY and CDR2 is SMNVEV (reference sequence). This CDR3 has 15 amino acids. This CDR3 reads CASSISGGGSYEQYF. The CDR3 DNA reads TGTGCCAGCAGCATTAGCGGGGGAGGCTCCTACGAGCAGTACTTC.

The chain joins TRBV5-1 to TRBJ1-1, with a weak D call TRBD1 (5 bases). This CDR3 has 14 amino acids. CDR1 SGHRS and CDR2 YFSETQ come from the germline V gene. Trimming removed 0 bases at V and 4 bases at J, with 10 bases between. The CDR3 loop is CASSLDSGITEAFF. In nucleotides, the CDR3 is TGCGCCAGCAGCTTGGATTCAGGGATCACTGAAGCTTTCTTT.

This clone has just a few counts. The chain couples TRBV5-1 to TRBJ2-1; maybe TRBD2 (5 bases). Germline CDR1 is SGHRS and CDR2 is YFSETQ. The CDR3 extends over 16 amino acids. V dropped 3 bases and J dropped 1 base, with 14 bases sitting between them. The CDR3 loop reads CASSSSSVSSYNEQFF. In nucleotides, the CDR3 is TGCGCCAGCAGCTCGAGTAGCGTCTCTTCCTACAATGAGCAGTTCTTC.

This clone was found a few times. J is TRBJ2-3 and V is TRBV10-3; D perhaps matches TRBD2 (6 bases). The CDR3 loop spans 14 amino acids. Between the trimmed V and J ends, which lost 7 bases and 3 bases, there was a span of 14 bases. Germline V gives CDR1 ENHRY, CDR2 SYGVKD. CDR3 sequence (DNA): TGTGCCATCAAGGAGGGCATCGGGACAGATACGCAGTATTTT. This gives the protein CAIKEGIGTDTQYF.

The J gene is TRBJ2-1, the V gene TRBV18; TRBD1 aligns across 8 bases. V was pared by 6 bases and J by 2 bases, with 3 bases of the junction left unmatched. There are 14 residues in the CDR3. Germline V gives CDR1 KGHSH, CDR2 LQKENI. The CDR3 DNA reads TGTGCCAGCTCCGGGACAGGTACCTACAATGAGCAGTTCTTC. This codes for CASSGTGTYNEQFF.